This T cell receptor beta chain was recorded in a study of PD-1 blockade in classical Hodgkin lymphoma. Relapses following autologous stem cell transplantation were seen in all patients, with brentuximab vedotin exposure varying. Sequenced by immunoSEQ multiplex PCR; TCRdb stores in-frame clones only, minus some. The table shows about 41,000 clones, with around 87% occurring only once. This clone was seen a single time. The germline V gene has CDR1 MDHEN and CDR2 SYDVKM. Trimming stripped 6 bases from V and 2 bases from J, with 12 bases between. The length of the CDR3 is 14 residues. Sequenced material: peripheral blood mononuclear cells (PBMCs), taken before the second cycle of nivolumab. The J gene is TRBJ2-3, the V gene TRBV28; D possibly corresponds to TRBD2 (7 bases). This TCR derives from a human donor with classical Hodgkin lymphoma. The CDR3 DNA sequence: TGTGCCAGCAGCCTCCGGGGGGCCACAGATACGCAGTATTTT. It is translated as CASSLRGATDTQYF.